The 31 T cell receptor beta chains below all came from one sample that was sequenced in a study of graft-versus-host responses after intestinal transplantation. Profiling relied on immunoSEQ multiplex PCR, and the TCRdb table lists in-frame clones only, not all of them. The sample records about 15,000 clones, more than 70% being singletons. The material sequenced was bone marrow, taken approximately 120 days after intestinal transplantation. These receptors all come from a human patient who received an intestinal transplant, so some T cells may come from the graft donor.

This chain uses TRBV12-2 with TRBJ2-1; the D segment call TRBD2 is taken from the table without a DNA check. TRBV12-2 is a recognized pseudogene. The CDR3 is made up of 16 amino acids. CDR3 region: CASRLGGSSSYNEQFF. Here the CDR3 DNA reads TGTGCAAGTCGCTTAGGTGGTAGTAGCTCCTACAATGAGCAGTTCTTC.

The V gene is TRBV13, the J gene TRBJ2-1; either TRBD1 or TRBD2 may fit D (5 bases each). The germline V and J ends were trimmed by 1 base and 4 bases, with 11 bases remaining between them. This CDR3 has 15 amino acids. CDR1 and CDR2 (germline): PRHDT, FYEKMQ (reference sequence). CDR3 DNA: TGTGCCAGCAGCTTAGTTGGGGGAGCGTACAATGAGCAGTTCTTC. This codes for CASSLVGGAYNEQFF.

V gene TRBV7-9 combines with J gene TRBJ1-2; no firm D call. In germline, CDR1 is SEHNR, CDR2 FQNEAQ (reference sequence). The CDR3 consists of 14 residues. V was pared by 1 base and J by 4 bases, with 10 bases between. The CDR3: CASSLGRNFYGYTF. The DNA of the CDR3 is TGTGCCAGCAGCTTAGGACGGAACTTCTATGGCTACACCTTC.

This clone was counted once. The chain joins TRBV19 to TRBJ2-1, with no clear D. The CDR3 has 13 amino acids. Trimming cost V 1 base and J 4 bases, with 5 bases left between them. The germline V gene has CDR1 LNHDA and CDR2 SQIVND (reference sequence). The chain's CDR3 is CASSIGRYNEQFF. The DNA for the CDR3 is TGTGCCAGTAGTATAGGCAGGTACAATGAGCAGTTCTTC.

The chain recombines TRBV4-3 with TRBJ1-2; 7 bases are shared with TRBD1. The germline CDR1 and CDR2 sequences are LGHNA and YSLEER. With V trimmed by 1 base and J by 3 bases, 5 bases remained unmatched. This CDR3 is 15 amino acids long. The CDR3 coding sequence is TGCGCCAGCAGCCAAGCCACAGGGGAGTACTATGGCTACACCTTC. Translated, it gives CASSQATGEYYGYTF.

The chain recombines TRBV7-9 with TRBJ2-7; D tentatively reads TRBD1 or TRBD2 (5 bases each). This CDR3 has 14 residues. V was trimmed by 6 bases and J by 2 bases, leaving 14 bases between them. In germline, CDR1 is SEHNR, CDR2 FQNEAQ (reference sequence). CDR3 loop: CASSSLRGPYEQYF. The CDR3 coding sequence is TGTGCCAGCAGTTCGCTTCGGGGACCCTACGAGCAGTACTTC.

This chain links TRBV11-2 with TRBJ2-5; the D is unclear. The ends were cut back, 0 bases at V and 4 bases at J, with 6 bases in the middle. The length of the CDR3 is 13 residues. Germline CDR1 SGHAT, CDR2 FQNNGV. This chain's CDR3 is CASSLDPPETQYF. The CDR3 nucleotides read TGTGCCAGCAGCTTAGATCCGCCAGAGACCCAGTACTTC.

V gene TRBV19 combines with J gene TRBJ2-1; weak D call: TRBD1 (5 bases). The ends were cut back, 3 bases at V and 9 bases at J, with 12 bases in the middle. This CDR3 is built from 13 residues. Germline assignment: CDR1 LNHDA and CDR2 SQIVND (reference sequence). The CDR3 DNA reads TGTGCCAGTAGTATTCCAGGGCCGAGTGAGCAGTTCTTC. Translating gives CASSIPGPSEQFF.

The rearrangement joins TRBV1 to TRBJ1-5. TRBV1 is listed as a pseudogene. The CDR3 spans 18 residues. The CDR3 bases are TGCACCAGCAGCCAAGTCCCCAGACCCCCGCCAGGCAATCAGCCCCAGCATTTT. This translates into CTSSQVPRPPPGNQPQHF.

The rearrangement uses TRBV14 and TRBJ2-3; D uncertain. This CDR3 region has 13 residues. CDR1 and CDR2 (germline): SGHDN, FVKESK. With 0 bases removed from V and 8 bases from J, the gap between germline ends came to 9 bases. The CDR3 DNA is TGTGCCAGCAGCCAAGAGGGCCGAGGTACGCAGTATTTT. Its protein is CASSQEGRGTQYF.

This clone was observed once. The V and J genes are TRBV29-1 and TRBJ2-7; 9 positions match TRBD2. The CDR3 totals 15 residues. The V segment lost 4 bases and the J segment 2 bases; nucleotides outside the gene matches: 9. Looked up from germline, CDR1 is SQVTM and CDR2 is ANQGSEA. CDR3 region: CSVVSVAGVAYEQYF. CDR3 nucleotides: TGCAGCGTTGTTTCCGTAGCGGGAGTGGCCTACGAGCAGTACTTC.

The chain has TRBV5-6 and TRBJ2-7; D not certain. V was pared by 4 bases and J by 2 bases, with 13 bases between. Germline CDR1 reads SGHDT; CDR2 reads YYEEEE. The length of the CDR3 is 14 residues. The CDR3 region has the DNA TGTGCCAGCAGCCTTGCCGTCAACGCCTACGAGCAGTACTTC. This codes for CASSLAVNAYEQYF.

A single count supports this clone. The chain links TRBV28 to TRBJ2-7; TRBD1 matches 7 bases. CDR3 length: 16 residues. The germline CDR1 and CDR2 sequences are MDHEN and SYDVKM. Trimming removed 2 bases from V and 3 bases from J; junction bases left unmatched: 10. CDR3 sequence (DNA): TGTGCCAGCAGTTTAATCACGGACAGGAGACTCTACGAGCAGTACTTC. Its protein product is CASSLITDRRLYEQYF.

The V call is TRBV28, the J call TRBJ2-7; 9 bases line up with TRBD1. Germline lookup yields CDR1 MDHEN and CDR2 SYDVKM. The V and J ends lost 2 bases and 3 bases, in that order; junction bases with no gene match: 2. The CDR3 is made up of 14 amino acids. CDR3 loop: CASSLMGQGYEQYF. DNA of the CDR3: TGTGCCAGCAGTTTAATGGGACAGGGCTACGAGCAGTACTTC.

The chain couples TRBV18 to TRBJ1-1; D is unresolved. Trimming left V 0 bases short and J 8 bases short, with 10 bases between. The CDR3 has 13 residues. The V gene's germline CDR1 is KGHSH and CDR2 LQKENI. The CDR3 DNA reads TGTGCCAGCTCACCACCCGGATCCGAGGAAGCTTTCTTT. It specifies CASSPPGSEEAFF.

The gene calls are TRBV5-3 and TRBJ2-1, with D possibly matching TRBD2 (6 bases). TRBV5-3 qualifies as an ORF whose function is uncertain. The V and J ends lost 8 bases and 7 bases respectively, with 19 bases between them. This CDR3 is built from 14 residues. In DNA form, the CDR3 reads TGTGCCAGCAGATTCTCGCGGGAAAGAAATGAGCAGTTCTTC. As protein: CASRFSRERNEQFF.

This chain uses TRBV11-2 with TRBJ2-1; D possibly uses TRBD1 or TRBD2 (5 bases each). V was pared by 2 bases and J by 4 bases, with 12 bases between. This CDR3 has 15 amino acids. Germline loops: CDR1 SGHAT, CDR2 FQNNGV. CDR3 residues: CASSLPHGTYNEQFF. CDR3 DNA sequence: TGTGCCAGCAGCTTACCCCACGGGACGTACAATGAGCAGTTCTTC. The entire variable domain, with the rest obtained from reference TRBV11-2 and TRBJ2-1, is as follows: EAGVAQSPRYKIIEKRQSVAFWCNPISGHATLYWYQQILGQGPKLLIQFQNNGVVDDSQLPKDRFSAERLKGVDSTLKIQPAKLEDSAVYLCASSLPHGTYNEQFFGPGTRLTVL.

In nucleotides, the CDR3 is TGTGCCAGCAGTGAATTGAGGACAGAGCCGAACACCGGGGAGCTGTTTTTT. Its protein is CASSELRTEPNTGELFF. The V gene is TRBV2, the J gene TRBJ2-2; TRBD1 is a possible D gene (6 bases). The CDR3 extends over 17 amino acids. Germline V gives CDR1 SNHLY, CDR2 FYNNEI. Trimming removed 2 bases from V and 0 bases from J, with 13 bases in between. The entire variable domain, with the rest obtained from reference TRBV2 and TRBJ2-2, is as follows: EPEVTQTPSHQVTQMGQEVILRCVPISNHLYFYWYRQILGQKVEFLVSFYNNEISEKSEIFDDQFSVERPDGSNFTLKIRSTKLEDSAMYFCASSELRTEPNTGELFFGEGSRLTVL.

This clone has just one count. CDR3 bases: TGTGCCAGCAGTTCGGGACAGGGACGCAACGAGCAGTACTTC. Its translation: CASSSGQGRNEQYF. The chain has TRBV27 and TRBJ2-5; 9 nucleotides line up with TRBD1. The J call could be wrong; TRBJ2-7 is a better fit for the DNA end. The CDR3 loop spans 14 amino acids. The germline V gene has CDR1 MNHEY and CDR2 SMNVEV (reference sequence).

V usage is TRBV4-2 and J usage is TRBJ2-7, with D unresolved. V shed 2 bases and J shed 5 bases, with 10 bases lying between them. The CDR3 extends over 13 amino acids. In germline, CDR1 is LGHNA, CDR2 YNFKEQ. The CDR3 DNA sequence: TGTGCCAGCAGCCAATCTGACCGGGACGAGCAGTACTTC. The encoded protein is CASSQSDRDEQYF.

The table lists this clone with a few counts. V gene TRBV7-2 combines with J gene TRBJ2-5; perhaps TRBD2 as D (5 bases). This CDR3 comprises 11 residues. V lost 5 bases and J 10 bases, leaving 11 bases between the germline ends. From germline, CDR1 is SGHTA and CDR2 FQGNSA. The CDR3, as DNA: TGTGCCAGCAGCCCCGTCCGGGACCAGTACTTC. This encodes CASSPVRDQYF.

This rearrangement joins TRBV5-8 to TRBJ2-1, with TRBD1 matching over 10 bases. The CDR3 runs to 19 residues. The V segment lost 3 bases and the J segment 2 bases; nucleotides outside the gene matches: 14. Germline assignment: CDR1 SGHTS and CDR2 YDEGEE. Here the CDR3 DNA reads TGTGCCAGCAGCTGGACTATGAAGACAGGGGGCTCACCCTACAATGAGCAGTTCTTC. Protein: CASSWTMKTGGSPYNEQFF. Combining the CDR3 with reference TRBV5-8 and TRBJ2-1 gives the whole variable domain EAGVTQSPTHLIKTRGQQATLRCSPISGHTSVYWYQQALGLGLQFLLWYDEGEERNRGNFPPRFSGRQFPNYSSELNVNALELEDSALYLCASSWTMKTGGSPYNEQFFGPGTRLTVL.

In nucleotides, the CDR3 is TGTGCCAGCTCAGGGACCCGGACTAGCCCCTACGAGCAGTACTTC. This codes for CASSGTRTSPYEQYF. This rearrangement joins TRBV18 to TRBJ2-7; TRBD2 matches 8 bases. Germline V gene sequence: CDR1 KGHSH, CDR2 LQKENI. The CDR3 extends over 15 amino acids. V dropped 5 bases and J dropped 2; count of bases not matched to a gene: 8.

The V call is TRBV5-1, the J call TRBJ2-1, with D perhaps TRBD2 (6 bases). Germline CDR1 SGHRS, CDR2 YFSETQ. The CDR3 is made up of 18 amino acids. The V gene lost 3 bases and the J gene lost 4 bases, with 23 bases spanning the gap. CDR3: CASSYNSGPTKFYNEQFF. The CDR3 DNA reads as TGCGCCAGCAGCTACAATAGCGGACCGACCAAATTTTACAATGAGCAGTTCTTC.

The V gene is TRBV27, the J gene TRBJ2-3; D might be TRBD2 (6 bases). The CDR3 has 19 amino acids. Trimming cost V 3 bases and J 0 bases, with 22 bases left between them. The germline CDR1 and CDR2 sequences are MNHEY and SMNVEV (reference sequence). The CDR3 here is CASSFRGTRMQSSTDTQYF. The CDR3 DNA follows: TGTGCCAGCAGTTTCCGCGGGACCCGCATGCAATCTAGCACAGATACGCAGTATTTT.

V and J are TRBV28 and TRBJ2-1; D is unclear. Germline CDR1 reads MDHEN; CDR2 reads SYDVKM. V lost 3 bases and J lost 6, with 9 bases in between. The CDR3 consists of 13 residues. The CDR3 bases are TGTGCCAGCAGTTTTTCCGAAGCCAATGAGCAGTTCTTC. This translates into CASSFSEANEQFF. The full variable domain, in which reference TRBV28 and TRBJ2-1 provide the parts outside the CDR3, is DVKVTQSSRYLVKRTGEKVFLECVQDMDHENMFWYRQDPGLGLRLIYFSYDVKMKEKGDIPEGYSVSREKKERFSLILESASTNQTSMYLCASSFSEANEQFFGPGTRLTVL.

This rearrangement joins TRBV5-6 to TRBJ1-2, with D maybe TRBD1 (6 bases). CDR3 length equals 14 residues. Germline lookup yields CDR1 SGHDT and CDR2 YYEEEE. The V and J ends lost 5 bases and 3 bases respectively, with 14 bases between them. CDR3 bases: TGTGCCAGCAGAAACCCGGGGGCGGACTATGGCTACACCTTC. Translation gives CASRNPGADYGYTF.

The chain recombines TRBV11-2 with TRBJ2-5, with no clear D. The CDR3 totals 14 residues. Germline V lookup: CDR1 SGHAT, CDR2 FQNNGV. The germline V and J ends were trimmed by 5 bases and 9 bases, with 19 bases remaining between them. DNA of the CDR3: TGTGCCAGCAGCCTAAACTACCCCCTCCGGGCCCAGTACTTC. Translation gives CASSLNYPLRAQYF.

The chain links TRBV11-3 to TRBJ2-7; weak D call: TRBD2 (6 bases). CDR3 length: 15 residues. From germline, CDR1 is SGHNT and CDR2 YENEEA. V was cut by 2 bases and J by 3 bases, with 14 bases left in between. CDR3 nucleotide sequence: TGTGCCAGCAGCTTAATGGGAGGTGGATTCTACGAGCAGTACTTC. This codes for CASSLMGGGFYEQYF.

The CDR3 loop is CASSLGQLPSQPQHF. CDR3 sequence (DNA): TGTGCCAGCAGCCTTGGACAGCTCCCTTCTCAGCCCCAGCATTTT. This chain joins TRBV7-2 and TRBJ1-5; D is possibly TRBD1 (6 bases). CDR3 size: 15 residues. The V gene lost 5 bases and the J gene lost 6 bases, with 17 bases spanning the gap. The V gene's germline CDR1 is SGHTA and CDR2 FQGNSA.

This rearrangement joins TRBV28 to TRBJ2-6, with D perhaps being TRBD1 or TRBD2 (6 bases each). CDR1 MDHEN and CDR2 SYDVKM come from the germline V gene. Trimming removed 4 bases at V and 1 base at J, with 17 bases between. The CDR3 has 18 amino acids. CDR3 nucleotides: TGTGCCAGCAGTTCCCCTAGGGGGAGCGGGTCTGGGGCCAACGTCCTGACTTTC. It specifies CASSSPRGSGSGANVLTF.